The rows below give T cell receptor beta chains drawn from one sample of a study of blood T cell repertoires in COVID-19. Clones were read by immunoSEQ multiplex PCR, and TCRdb kept only the in-frame ones, dropping some. The table lists 150,000 to 200,000 clones, 75% to 85% of them singletons. Material for sequencing was PBMCs or T cells enriched from blood (not recorded which). The receptor source for this set is a man aged 35-49 years who had recovered from COVID-19. Each CDR3 is given with its conserved first and last residue. The order of the fields is D gene, J gene, V gene, clone size, CDR3 protein, CDR3 DNA. D genes are given only for firm matches. Part of the rows lack a size; the others show once, few, many or a class for expanded clones.

>TRBD2|TRBJ2-1|TRBV7-6|.
CASSLEVAGGLGYNEQFF
TGTGCCAGCAGCTTAGAAGTCGCGGGGGGGCTTGGCTACAATGAGCAGTTCTTC
>TRBD2|TRBJ2-1|TRBV6-5|.
CASTTRGDEQFF
TGTGCCAGCACTACGCGGGGGGATGAGCAGTTCTTC
>TRBD1|TRBJ1-5|TRBV5-1|.
CASSSAGGAGQPQHF
TGCGCCAGCAGCTCGGCAGGGGGCGCGGGACAGCCCCAGCATTTT
>.|TRBJ2-5|TRBV29-1|few
CSVGREPDSYQETQYF
TGCAGCGTTGGGAGGGAGCCTGACTCGTACCAAGAGACCCAGTACTTC
>.|TRBJ1-6|TRBV25-1|.
CASSEPSVSSPLHF
TGTGCCAGCAGTGAACCCTCCGTTAGTTCACCCCTCCACTTT
>TRBD2|TRBJ2-2|TRBV19|.
CASSPAGLAVGGELFF
TGTGCCAGTAGTCCCGCGGGGCTAGCGGTGGGCGGGGAGCTGTTTTTT
>.|TRBJ1-1|TRBV30|few
CACLVFIRRMNTEAFF
TGTGCCTGCCTAGTCTTCATCCGTCGAATGAACACTGAAGCTTTCTTT
>TRBD1|TRBJ1-2|TRBV19|.
CASNRGLYGYTF
TGTGCCAGTAACAGGGGGCTCTATGGCTACACCTTC
>.|TRBJ2-3|TRBV10-2|.
CASSESNPSGDTQYF
TGCGCCAGCAGTGAGTCGAACCCTTCGGGAGATACGCAGTATTTT
>.|TRBJ1-2|TRBV24-1|.
CATSDSYGYTF
TGTGCCACCAGTGATTCTTATGGCTACACCTTC
>.|TRBJ2-1|TRBV7-9|.
CASSPGHGKSNEQFF
TGTGCCAGCAGCCCGGGACACGGGAAGAGTAATGAGCAGTTCTTC
>TRBD1|TRBJ1-1|TRBV25-1|.
CASSVGQGFEAFF
TGTGCCAGCAGTGTGGGACAGGGTTTTGAAGCTTTCTTT
>.|TRBJ1-1|TRBV11-2|.
CASSSIYRERMNTEAFF
TGTGCCAGCAGCTCGATCTACAGGGAAAGGATGAACACTGAAGCTTTCTTT
>.|TRBJ1-2|TRBV30|.
CAWAPGGARVYGYTF
TGTGCCTGGGCCCCGGGGGGGGCCCGTGTCTATGGCTACACCTTC
>TRBD1|TRBJ1-4|TRBV30|.
CAWELDRGNGEKLFF
TGTGCCTGGGAATTAGACAGGGGGAACGGTGAAAAACTGTTTTTT
>TRBD2|TRBJ2-5|TRBV5-1|.
CASSLSSGGQETQYF
TGCGCCAGCAGCTTGTCTAGCGGGGGGCAAGAGACCCAGTACTTC
>.|TRBJ1-1|TRBV6-5|.
CASSPSGLEYTEAFF
TGTGCCAGCAGTCCCTCGGGTTTGGAGTACACTGAAGCTTTCTTT
>.|TRBJ1-6|TRBV25-1|.
CASSRQGYNSPLHF
TGTGCCAGCAGTCGGCAGGGATACAATTCACCCCTCCACTTT
>TRBD2|TRBJ2-3|TRBV9|.
CASSREGDTQYF
TGTGCCAGCAGTCGGGAGGGGGATACGCAGTATTTT
>TRBD2|TRBJ2-3|TRBV10-3|.
CAISTSGGRTDTQYF
TGTGCCATCAGCACTAGCGGGGGCCGGACAGATACGCAGTATTTT
>.|TRBJ2-5|TRBV9|.
CASSVDGGQETQYF
TGTGCCAGCAGCGTAGATGGCGGCCAAGAGACCCAGTACTTC
>TRBD1|TRBJ1-1|TRBV5-1|.
CASKGAPMNTEAFF
TGCGCCAGCAAGGGGGCCCCCATGAACACTGAAGCTTTCTTT
>.|TRBJ1-1|TRBV19|.
CATIGRGGGTEAFF
TGTGCCACGATAGGGCGGGGCGGGGGCACTGAAGCTTTCTTT
>TRBD1|TRBJ1-1|TRBV10-3|.
CATLTGTAEAFF
TGTGCCACCTTGACAGGGACCGCTGAAGCTTTCTTT
>TRBD1|TRBJ1-4|TRBV6-1|once
CASSERGQGARPNEKLFF
TGTGCCAGCAGTGAACGAGGACAGGGGGCAAGGCCTAATGAAAAACTGTTTTTT
>.|TRBJ1-2|TRBV7-8|.
CASSLAQRYSRVSNYGYTF
TGTGCCAGCAGCTTAGCGCAACGGTATTCAAGAGTATCTAACTATGGCTACACCTTC